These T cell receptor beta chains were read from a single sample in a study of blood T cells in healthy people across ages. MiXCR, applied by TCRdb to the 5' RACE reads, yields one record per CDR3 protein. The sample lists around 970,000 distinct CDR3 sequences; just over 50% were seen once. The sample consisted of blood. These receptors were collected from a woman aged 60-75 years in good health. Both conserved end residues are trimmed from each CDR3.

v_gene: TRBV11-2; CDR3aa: ASSFVLSPEQY
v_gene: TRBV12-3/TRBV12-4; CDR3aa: ASSELAGSGTDTQY
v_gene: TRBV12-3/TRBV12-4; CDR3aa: ASSFAAPVPAETQY
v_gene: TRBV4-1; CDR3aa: ASSQDSGQLDQPQH
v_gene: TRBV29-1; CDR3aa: SAGQGARERPETQY
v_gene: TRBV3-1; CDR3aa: ASSQWTEQY
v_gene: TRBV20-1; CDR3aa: SARGLAGPYEQY
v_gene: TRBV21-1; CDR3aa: ASSKSTGQPQY
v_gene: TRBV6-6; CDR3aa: ASSQPRQGRRTYEQY
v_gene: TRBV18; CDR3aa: ASSPGTLAKNIQY
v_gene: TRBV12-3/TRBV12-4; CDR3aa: ASSLGDGYT
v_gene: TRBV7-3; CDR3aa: ASSSDNSYEQY
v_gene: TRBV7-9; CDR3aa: AGSVGTGRRGYT
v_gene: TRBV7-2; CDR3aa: ASNLWREGTTDTQY
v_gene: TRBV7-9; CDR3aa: ASILGLGGDEQY
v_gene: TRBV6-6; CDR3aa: ASSRGTDSYNEQF
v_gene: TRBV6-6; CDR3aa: ASTHSYGYT
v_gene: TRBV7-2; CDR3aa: ASSRTGGNSYEQY
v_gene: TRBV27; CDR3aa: ASSFKGNEQF
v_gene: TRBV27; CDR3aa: ASSLRQTDGYSPLH
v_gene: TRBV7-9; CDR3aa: ASSTAGTWGNQPQH
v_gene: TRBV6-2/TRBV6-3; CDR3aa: ASSYSNLNNEQF
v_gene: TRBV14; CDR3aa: ASSQARTVSYEQY
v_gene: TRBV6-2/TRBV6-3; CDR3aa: ASSSRCGQAGGNEQF
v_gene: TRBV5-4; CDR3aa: ASSPGLVGDTQY
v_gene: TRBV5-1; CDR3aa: ASSLGTLVETQY
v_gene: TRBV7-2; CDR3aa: ASSRPGQQF
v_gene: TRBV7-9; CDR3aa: ASIEDTQY
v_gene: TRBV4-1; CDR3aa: ASSQDLPSGRSQY
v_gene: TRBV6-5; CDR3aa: ASSYGPVELGADTQY
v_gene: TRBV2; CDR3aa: ASSVEGTGTQF
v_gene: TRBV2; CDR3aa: ASSHGTRGVNEQF
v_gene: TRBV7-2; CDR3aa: VSSLGYTSTDTQY
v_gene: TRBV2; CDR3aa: ASSPTKTYEQN
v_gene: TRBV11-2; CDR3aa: ASSLSSGSSYEQY
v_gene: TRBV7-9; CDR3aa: ASSLGAGGLHIQY
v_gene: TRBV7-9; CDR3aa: ASSYQGILGDEQY
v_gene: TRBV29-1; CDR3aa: SAIQNRGDTQY
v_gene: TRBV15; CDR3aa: ATSTPRGGSETQY
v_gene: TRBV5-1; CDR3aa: ASSLVGVGAEQY
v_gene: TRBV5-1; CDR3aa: ASSNLGGQGLFPYEQY